One sample yielded the 29 T cell receptor beta chains listed below, sequenced in a study of shared clonotypes between healthy human individuals. Profiling relied on immunoSEQ multiplex PCR, and the TCRdb table lists in-frame clones only, not all of them. The data contain approximately 2,000,000 clones, around 93% of them singletons. Naive CD8 cells lacked CD45RO, underwent positive selection for CCR7 and left out terminally differentiated effector memory CD45RA+ cells. Sequencing was done on a sample of naive CD8+ T cells from PBMCs. The source is a man between 18 and 29 years old in good health. Some clones in this sample may be carry-over from other donors' samples.

The chain couples TRBV11-3 to TRBJ2-1, with 7 positions matching TRBD2. Per the germline V gene, CDR1 is SGHNT and CDR2 is YENEEA. Unmatched junction bases numbered 11, after V lost 3 bases and J lost 9 bases. The CDR3 runs to 15 residues. For the CDR3, the DNA is TGTGCCAGCAGCTTCGGTCTCGCCGGGACTATTGAGCAGTTCTTC. Translating it yields CASSFGLAGTIEQFF.

A word on this clone: This sample also contains other DNA sequences that code for the same CDR3. The V and J genes are TRBV6-5 and TRBJ1-1; TRBD1 matches 7 bases. CDR3 length: 14 amino acids. The germline CDR1 and CDR2 sequences are MNHEY and SVGAGI. The trim removed 3 bases at V and 5 bases at J, leaving 6 bases unmatched. The CDR3 coding sequence is TGTGCCAGCAGTTATGGTCAGGGGGGGACTGAAGCTTTCTTT. It translates to CASSYGQGGTEAFF.

The chain is built from TRBV7-9 and TRBJ1-2; the match to TRBD1 covers 7 bases. V lost 5 bases, J lost 7 bases, and 19 bases stayed unmatched. The CDR3 is 17 amino acids. CDR1 and CDR2 (germline): SEHNR, FQNEAQ (reference sequence). The CDR3 coding sequence is TGTGCCAGCAGCGCTGACAGGGACCTTTCCCCTTCGTCTGGCTACACCTTC. It is translated as CASSADRDLSPSSGYTF.

V gene TRBV11-2 combines with J gene TRBJ1-1; D uncertain. This CDR3 contains 14 residues. Germline lookup yields CDR1 SGHAT and CDR2 FQNNGV. The germline V and J ends were trimmed by 1 base and 1 base, with 7 bases remaining between them. The CDR3 here is CASSLVYTNTEAFF. CDR3 DNA sequence: TGTGCCAGCAGCTTAGTTTACACGAACACTGAAGCTTTCTTT.

This sequence joins TRBV6-1 and TRBJ2-7; TRBD2 agrees at 8 bases. Germline-derived CDR1 and CDR2 are MNHNS and SASEGT. Unmatched junction bases numbered 9, after V lost 4 bases and J lost 4 bases. CDR3 length equals 15 residues. CDR3 coding DNA: TGTGCCAGCAGTGCGCCGATCGGGAGGGCTTACGAGCAGTACTTC. It is translated as CASSAPIGRAYEQYF.

The rearrangement joins TRBV28 to TRBJ2-3; the match to TRBD2 covers 7 bases. The germline V gene has CDR1 MDHEN and CDR2 SYDVKM. This CDR3 is built from 14 residues. The V and J ends lost 10 bases and 2 bases, in that order; junction bases with no gene match: 9. The CDR3 protein is CATAAGDPTDTQYF. CDR3 in DNA: TGTGCCACCGCGGCGGGAGACCCCACAGATACGCAGTATTTT.

This clone has a handful of counts. CDR3 sequence: CASSQWRAPTEAFF. In DNA form, the CDR3 reads TGTGCCAGCAGCCAATGGCGGGCCCCCACTGAAGCTTTCTTT. The rearrangement uses TRBV16 and TRBJ1-1; D not certain. The V end was cut by 1 base, the J end by 4 bases, with 10 bases between. The CDR3 runs to 14 residues. Germline CDR1 reads KGHSY; CDR2 reads FQNENV.

The chain recombines TRBV6-1 with TRBJ1-2, with D uncertain. Germline CDR1 and CDR2: MNHNS and SASEGT. Deletions cut 6 bases from V and 3 bases from J, with 14 bases between. This CDR3 is 14 amino acids long. The CDR3 loop reads CASREIDPYYGYTF. The CDR3 DNA reads TGTGCCAGCAGAGAGATTGATCCCTACTATGGCTACACCTTC.

This sequence joins TRBV7-8 and TRBJ2-7; 12 nucleotides line up with TRBD2. Germline trimming cut 3 bases from V and 2 bases from J; bases unmatched to any gene: 2. CDR3 length: 15 residues. Germline CDR1 and CDR2: SGHVS and FQNEAQ. The CDR3 sequence: CASSFRTSGTYEQYF. The DNA of the CDR3 is TGTGCCAGCAGCTTCAGGACTAGCGGGACCTACGAGCAGTACTTC.

The rearrangement uses TRBV11-2 and TRBJ1-5; no reliable D call. This CDR3 region has 13 residues. The V end was cut by 0 bases, the J end by 7 bases, with 7 bases between. The germline V gene encodes CDR1 SGHAT and CDR2 FQNNGV. The CDR3, as DNA: TGTGCCAGCAGCTTAGATGAAGCGCAGCCCCAGCATTTT. As protein: CASSLDEAQPQHF.

The chain has TRBV19 and TRBJ1-5; tentative D call: TRBD1 (5 bases). In germline, CDR1 is LNHDA, CDR2 SQIVND (reference sequence). Trimming took off 9 bases at V and 3 bases at J, with 9 bases between the two ends. The CDR3 sequence is 12 residues long. CDR3 sequence reads: CASGTYNQPQHF. The CDR3 DNA reads as TGTGCCAGCGGGACCTACAATCAGCCCCAGCATTTT.

The chain combines TRBV9 with TRBJ1-2; D is ambiguous. The germline CDR1 and CDR2 sequences are SGDLS and YYNGEE. The length of the CDR3 is 15 residues. Trimming took 0 bases from V and 2 from J, leaving 11 bases between them. The chain's CDR3 is CASSVVGTANYGYTF. CDR3 nucleotides: TGTGCCAGCAGCGTAGTGGGAACGGCGAACTATGGCTACACCTTC. Based on the CDR3 plus reference TRBV9 and TRBJ1-2, the full variable domain is DSGVTQTPKHLITATGQRVTLRCSPRSGDLSVYWYQQSLDQGLQFLIQYYNGEERAKGNILERFSAQQFPDLHSELNLSSLELGDSALYFCASSVVGTANYGYTFGSGTRLTVV.

This rearrangement joins TRBV27 to TRBJ2-3, with D possibly being TRBD2 (6 bases). The V end lost 3 bases, the J end lost 4 bases, and 14 bases lay between the germline ends. This CDR3 spans 15 amino acids. Germline loops: CDR1 MNHEY, CDR2 SMNVEV (reference sequence). This chain's CDR3 is CASSFLLAVPDTQYF. The DNA of the CDR3 is TGTGCCAGCAGTTTCCTACTAGCCGTGCCAGATACGCAGTATTTT.

The chain uses TRBV28 and TRBJ2-7, with D possibly TRBD2 on 6 matching bases. The germline V gene encodes CDR1 MDHEN and CDR2 SYDVKM. The CDR3 is 12 amino acids. V was pared by 6 bases and J by 6 bases, with 12 bases between. The DNA for the CDR3 is TGTGCCAGCAGCTTGACTAGTCTCGAGCAGTACTTC. Its translation: CASSLTSLEQYF.

The rearrangement uses TRBV19 and TRBJ2-3; D might be TRBD1 (7 bases). Germline values: CDR1 LNHDA, CDR2 SQIVND (reference sequence). V gave up 4 bases and J gave up 0 bases, with 17 bases separating them. There are 17 residues in the CDR3. The CDR3 reads CASSRRDAGQSTDTQYF. CDR3 DNA: TGTGCCAGTAGTAGACGAGACGCGGGACAGAGCACAGATACGCAGTATTTT.

This chain links TRBV19 with TRBJ2-7, with 7 positions matching TRBD2. Germline V gives CDR1 LNHDA, CDR2 SQIVND (reference sequence). The V segment lost 5 bases and the J segment 6 bases; nucleotides outside the gene matches: 10. This CDR3 is 14 amino acids long. The CDR3 here is CASSPTTTGGEQYF. Written as DNA, the CDR3 is TGTGCCAGTAGTCCTACCACGACGGGGGGCGAGCAGTACTTC.

This clone was detected a few times. The chain has TRBV27 and TRBJ1-5; maybe TRBD1 (5 bases). This CDR3 region has 18 residues. Trimming shortened V by 6 bases and J by 1 base, and 22 bases separated the two germline ends. The germline V gene has CDR1 MNHEY and CDR2 SMNVEV (reference sequence). The CDR3 loop reads CASSPLGWDGISNQPQHF. CDR3 DNA sequence: TGTGCCAGCAGCCCGCTAGGCTGGGACGGTATCAGCAATCAGCCCCAGCATTTT.

The CDR3: CASSLVSATSSEQYF. In DNA, the CDR3 is TGTGCCAGCAGCTTAGTTTCGGCGACTAGCAGCGAGCAGTACTTC. The genes are TRBV11-2 and TRBJ2-7; TRBD2 agrees at 7 bases. CDR1 and CDR2 (germline): SGHAT, FQNNGV. This CDR3 region has 15 residues. The trim removed 1 base at V and 6 bases at J, leaving 9 bases unmatched. Full variable domain (rest looked up from reference TRBV11-2 and TRBJ2-7): EAGVAQSPRYKIIEKRQSVAFWCNPISGHATLYWYQQILGQGPKLLIQFQNNGVVDDSQLPKDRFSAERLKGVDSTLKIQPAKLEDSAVYLCASSLVSATSSEQYFGPGTRLTVT.

The chain combines TRBV11-2 with TRBJ2-7, with D possibly TRBD1 on 5 matching bases. Trimming removed 0 bases from V and 3 bases from J, with 15 bases in between. Germline assignment: CDR1 SGHAT and CDR2 FQNNGV. This CDR3 contains 16 residues. The CDR3 DNA reads TGTGCCAGCAGCTTAGAGCCTCGACAGAAAAGCTACGAGCAGTACTTC. Its protein product is CASSLEPRQKSYEQYF.

The chain combines TRBV29-1 with TRBJ2-5, with 7 bases identical to TRBD1. CDR1 and CDR2 (germline): SQVTM, ANQGSEA. This CDR3 is built from 14 residues. V was clipped by 7 bases and J by 5 bases; unmatched bases: 13. The CDR3 region has the DNA TGCAGCGCCGACCCCCCCTCGACAGGGGAGACCCAGTACTTC. It encodes CSADPPSTGETQYF.

This chain connects TRBV7-9 to TRBJ1-2; no definite D call. This CDR3 contains 14 residues. Germline V CDR1 and CDR2: SEHNR, FQNEAQ (reference sequence). Trimming stripped 5 bases from V and 6 bases from J, with 16 bases between. The CDR3 nucleotides read TGTGCCAGCAGCCCAGCCGGGCCGGTGGATGGCTACACCTTC. It translates to CASSPAGPVDGYTF.

The rearrangement uses TRBV19 and TRBJ2-4, with D uncertain. This CDR3 region has 12 residues. The V end was cut by 1 base, the J end by 6 bases, with 4 bases between. The germline CDR1 and CDR2 sequences are LNHDA and SQIVND (reference sequence). Here the CDR3 reads CASSIGVNIQYF. CDR3 nucleotide sequence: TGTGCCAGTAGTATAGGGGTAAACATTCAGTACTTC. Supplemented by reference TRBV19 and TRBJ2-4, the full variable domain reads DGGITQSPKYLFRKEGQNVTLSCEQNLNHDAMYWYRQDPGQGLRLIYYSQIVNDFQKGDIAEGYSVSREKKESFPLTVTSAQKNPTAFYLCASSIGVNIQYFGAGTRLSVL.

The chain joins TRBV6-1 to TRBJ2-7; 8 nucleotides match TRBD1. The V gene's germline CDR1 is MNHNS and CDR2 SASEGT. V dropped 1 base and J dropped 2; count of bases not matched to a gene: 4. CDR3 length: 15 amino acids. For the CDR3, the DNA is TGTGCCAGCAGTGAAGACCCGACAGGGGCCTACGAGCAGTACTTC. Translation gives CASSEDPTGAYEQYF.

The rearrangement joins TRBV10-3 to TRBJ2-7; 10 positions match TRBD1. The CDR3 spans 13 residues. The junction had 6 bases not matched to a gene; V was cut back by 6 bases and J by 7 bases. From germline, CDR1 is ENHRY and CDR2 SYGVKD. The CDR3 DNA reads TGTGCCATCAGGGACAGGGGGAGGGAAGAGCAGTACTTC. This sequence encodes CAIRDRGREEQYF.

This chain connects TRBV4-1 to TRBJ2-3; possibly TRBD2 for D (6 bases). V lost 0 bases, J lost 14 bases, and 15 bases lay in between. Germline V CDR1 and CDR2: MGHRA, YSYEKL. This CDR3 has 13 residues. Here the CDR3 DNA reads TGCGCCAGCAGCCAAGAAGGGAGGCCCTCGCTGTATTTT. Amino acids: CASSQEGRPSLYF.

This chain joins TRBV9 and TRBJ1-1, with D maybe TRBD1 (5 bases). The V and J ends lost 0 bases and 1 base respectively, with 16 bases between them. Per the germline V gene, CDR1 is SGDLS and CDR2 is YYNGEE. The CDR3 runs 17 residues. This CDR3 is CASSVGQGDRPNTEAFF. The CDR3, as DNA: TGTGCCAGCAGCGTAGGCCAGGGCGACCGACCGAACACTGAAGCTTTCTTT.

This chain uses TRBV27 with TRBJ2-7, with D possibly TRBD2 on 7 matching bases. CDR1 and CDR2 (germline): MNHEY, SMNVEV (reference sequence). The length of the CDR3 is 15 residues. The V and J ends lost 5 bases and 3 bases respectively, with 17 bases between them. CDR3 sequence reads: CASSRRGGRVYEQYF. Here the CDR3 DNA reads TGTGCCAGCAGTAGAAGGGGGGGGCGCGTCTACGAGCAGTACTTC.

V usage is TRBV30 and J usage is TRBJ1-4, with a weak D call TRBD1 (5 bases). The CDR3 runs to 15 residues. V was trimmed by 3 bases and J by 2 bases, leaving 13 bases between them. The germline V gene has CDR1 GTSNPN and CDR2 SVGIG (reference sequence). The CDR3 loop reads CAWSARDVTNEKLFF. The CDR3 nucleotides are TGTGCCTGGAGCGCCCGGGACGTGACTAATGAAAAACTGTTTTTT. Combining the CDR3 with reference TRBV30 and TRBJ1-4 gives the whole variable domain SQTIHQWPATLVQPVGSPLSLECTVEGTSNPNLYWYRQAAGRGLQLLFYSVGIGQISSEVPQNLSASRPQDRQFILSSKKLLLSDSGFYLCAWSARDVTNEKLFFGSGTQLSVL.

J is TRBJ1-2 and V is TRBV6-5; D not resolved. There are 16 residues in the CDR3. Germline assignment: CDR1 MNHEY and CDR2 SVGAGI. Trimming took 0 bases from V and 5 from J, leaving 16 bases between them. The CDR3 loop reads CASSYSRRAEAYGYTF. DNA for the CDR3: TGTGCCAGCAGTTACTCGAGAAGGGCGGAGGCGTATGGCTACACCTTC.